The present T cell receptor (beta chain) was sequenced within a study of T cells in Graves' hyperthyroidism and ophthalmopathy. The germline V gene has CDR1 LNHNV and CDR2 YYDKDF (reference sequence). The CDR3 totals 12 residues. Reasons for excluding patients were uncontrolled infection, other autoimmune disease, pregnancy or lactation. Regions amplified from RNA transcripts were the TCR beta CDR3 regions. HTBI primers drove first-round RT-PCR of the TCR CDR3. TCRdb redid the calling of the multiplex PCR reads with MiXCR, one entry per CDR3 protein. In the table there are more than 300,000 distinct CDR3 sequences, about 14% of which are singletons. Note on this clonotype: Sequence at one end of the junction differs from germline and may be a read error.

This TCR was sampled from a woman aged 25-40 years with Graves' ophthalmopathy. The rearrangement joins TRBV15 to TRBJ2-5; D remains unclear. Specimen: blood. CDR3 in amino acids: CTTSRDQETQYF. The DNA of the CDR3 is TGTACCACCAGCAGAGACCAAGAGACCCAGTACTTC.